The present T cell receptor beta chain was sequenced within a study of shared clonotypes between healthy human individuals (dated by TCRdb to 2020 to 2022). With respect to the entire study: A few men and a couple of women, aged 18 to 49 years, made up the cohort. Per donor, three plates each were used for CD4 naive and CD4 memory, two for CD8 naive, and one for CD8 memory. To estimate repertoire size and how much clonotype sharing occurs between individuals, the study deeply sequenced the blood TCR repertoires of roughly 5 healthy adults. To increase sequencing depth and limit assay-specific biases, different laboratories used diverse techniques to prepare libraries and sequence TCR repertoires. Leukapheresis yielded between about 0.9 and 10 billion PBMCs per donor.

The germline V gene (reference sequence) yields MNHNY for CDR1 and SVGAGI for CDR2. Including the terminal cysteine and phenylalanine, the CDR3 comprises 15 residues. Left in the record is the CDR3 DNA by itself, 45 bases read in frame from the first base. V is cut by 5 bases and J by 0 bases, and the space between the germline ends is 14 bases. General study outcomes and caveats: Higher generation probabilities were observed for clonotypes shared by all four sorted-subset donors than for non-shared clonotypes. Naive subsets generally had larger estimated clonotype richness than memory subsets. Sampling was restricted to blood, and TCR repertoires in tissues likely differ from the TCR repertoires found in blood. The small number of donors limited the genetic and exposure-history diversity represented. Rarefaction of sorted-subset datasets indicated incomplete sequencing despite the large sequencing depth. Pairwise subsampling led to the expectation that sequencing depth would affect the degree of clonotype sharing among donors. Across a few donors, roughly 5.1% of naive CD4, roughly 3.5% of naive CD8, about 2% of memory CD4, and about 0.4% of memory CD8 clonotypes were shared.

The donors were healthy, HIV-negative adults who had no recently reported acute infections or vaccinations. Every donor was a Caucasian adult living in Nashville, Tennessee, USA. CD4+ T cells were enriched by magnetic negative selection; naive cells were then positively selected on CD45RA, and the negative fraction formed the memory subset. Blood was obtained by leukapheresis, after which PBMCs were separated by Ficoll-Histopaque density gradient centrifugation and cryopreserved in liquid nitrogen vapor phase. Purity and quantity of every magnetically sorted T cell population were checked by analytical flow cytometry. Each sorted fraction had its genomic DNA isolated and then quantified by UV absorbance on a Nanodrop 2000c. TCR CDR3 regions were amplified from genomic DNA by multiplex PCR using the deep immunoSEQ assay. Genomic DNA extracted from each cell subset was distributed evenly over all wells of several immunoSEQ 96-well plates, and each plate served as one replicate. Each replicate PCR for sorted subsets received about 200 ng genomic DNA, equal to about 30,000 T cell genomes. Purified libraries were measured with a Qubit 3.0 fluorometer, size-checked on a Bioanalyzer 2100, and measured again with the KAPA Library Quantification kit. Every immunoSEQ 96-well plate was sequenced on a dedicated single-read 150-cycle Illumina NextSeq 550 flow cell. As for how the authors treated the data: Because the immunoSEQ output included only junctional sequences and no quality scores, the filtering could not be the same as the filtering used for full-length reads. Sequences were annotated with PyIR, a Python wrapper for IgBLAST v1.9, and V/J genes and CDR3 were assigned using IMGT germline references. Reads with weak V/J assignments (E-value above 1e-6), missing CDR3, stop codons, out-of-frame junctions, or ambiguous translated residues were removed. A V3J clonotype was defined by an identical inferred V gene, J gene, and CDR3 amino acid sequence. The percentage overlap between two repertoires was calculated by dividing the number of shared unique clonotypes by the size of the smaller repertoire. Richness of each repertoire was evaluated using RTK rarefaction, the Chao1 estimator, and Recon v2.1 estimates of unobserved clonotypes. Generation probabilities were computed with OLGA for all TCRbeta clonotypes obtained by the gDNA method from several donors. TCRdb re-hosts the immuneACCESS table, in-frame sequences only. Its copies lack some clones; in the studies checked, an unresolved V gene accounts for under half of them, and the cause for the rest is not known. D and trimming were read from the DNA, whereas the V and J calls and clone size are those reported in that table. For this sample the table gives roughly 2.4 million clones, of which around 95% were detected only once. 0.1% to 0.15% of the sample is held by the ten biggest clonotypes.

In regard to this clone: Its specific antigen is unknown. Base-call qualities are not available, and no considerably larger clone is one nucleotide away.

The sequencing input was naive CD4+ T cells sorted from blood. The cell subset or site tag for this specimen amounts to: CD45RA+ positively selected. This clonotype originated in a man in his late teens or twenties in good health. Rearrangement joined TRBV6-6 to TRBJ2-7; the D gene lacks a confident call. CDR3 reads: CASSSAGFISYEQYF. The nucleotide sequence is given as TGTGCCAGCAGTAGCGCCGGGTTTATCTCCTACGAGCAGTACTTC.